This TCR beta chain originates from a study of T cells of healthy individuals. This CDR3 region has 16 residues. TCRdb passed the 5' RACE reads through MiXCR, listing each CDR3 protein once. The sample records 55,000 to 65,000 distinct CDR3 sequences, around 15% being singletons. J is TRBJ2-1 and V is TRBV21-1; the table assigns TRBD2, which was not confirmed against the DNA. TRBV21-1 is deemed a pseudogene. This clonotype was sampled from a human donor in good health. CDR3 sequence (DNA): TGTGCCAGCAGCAAAGCTTGGGGACTGGCCTACAATGAGCAGTTCTTC. The encoded protein is CASSKAWGLAYNEQFF.